This TCR beta chain was captured by sequencing in a study of CD8 T cells in Susac syndrome. Study-level points and caveats: By the study's own acknowledgment, its TCR sequencing and HLA analysis included relatively few individuals.

TCR beta sequencing covered blood CD8+ and CD4+ T cells. Treatment-naive patients with stable or active relapsing-remitting disease were the multiple sclerosis controls. V lost 6 bases to trimming and J lost 10 bases; unmatched junction nucleotides: 11. Germline CDR1 reads MGHDK; CDR2 reads SYGVNS. The length of the CDR3 is 13 residues. Reverse transcription of roughly 0.45 to 1 ug RNA used random hexamers. Amplification of TCR beta CDR3 by immunoSEQ multiplex PCR spanned 54 Vbeta and 13 Jbeta. TCRdb used MiXCR to reprocess the immunoSEQ multiplex PCR reads, holding one entry per CDR3 protein. Among some 220,000 distinct CDR3 sequences listed, around 95% were seen once. Worth noting for this clonotype: Its target is not known.

The receptor's source is a human donor with multiple sclerosis. The chain recombines TRBV25-1 with TRBJ1-2, with TRBD1 matching over 7 bases. The specimen sequenced was CD4+ T cells from PBMCs. CDR3 residues: CASSPGKGALYTF. The CDR3 region has the DNA TGTGCCAGCAGCCCTGGGAAGGGGGCCCTCTACACCTTC.